This T cell receptor (beta chain) was sequenced during a study of shared clonotypes between healthy human individuals (dated by TCRdb to 2019 to 2021). Notes on the research overall: The cohort comprised a couple of women and a few men aged 18 to 49 years. Libraries were prepared and TCR repertoires were sequenced by different laboratories using diverse techniques, in order to increase sequencing depth and limit assay-specific biases. Per donor, leukapheresis produced somewhere between about 0.94 and 9.5 billion PBMCs. Blood TCR repertoires of 5 or 6 healthy adults were deeply sequenced to estimate repertoire size and the extent of clonotype sharing between individuals.

Findings and caveats that apply to the study as a whole: Because the study included a small number of donors, the genetic and exposure-history diversity represented was limited. Based on pairwise subsampling, the degree of clonotype sharing among donors was expected to be affected by sequencing depth. Sampling was restricted to blood, and TCR repertoires in tissues likely differ from the TCR repertoires found in blood.

V loses 4 bases of germline sequence and J loses 6 bases, and the interval between the two ends is 9 bases. For CDR1 and CDR2, the germline V gene (reference sequence) lists DFQATT and SNEGSKA. From the cysteine up to the phenylalanine, the CDR3 has a length of 11 residues. Solely the CDR3 DNA is kept, with 33 bases framed from the first base. TCR CDR3 regions were amplified from genomic DNA by multiplex PCR using the deep immunoSEQ assay. Extracted genomic DNA from each cell subset was distributed evenly across all wells of several immunoSEQ 96-well plates, and each plate was treated as a replicate. For unsorted PBMC, each replicate PCR was loaded with about 280 ng genomic DNA, equivalent to tens of thousands of T cell genomes. Unsorted PBMC genomic DNA was sequenced across ten immunoSEQ deep assay plates. Purified libraries were quantified with a Qubit 3.0 fluorometer, sized on a Bioanalyzer 2100, and re-quantified with the KAPA Library Quantification kit. A separate single-read 150-cycle Illumina NextSeq 550 flow cell was used to sequence each immunoSEQ 96-well plate. The authors' analysis ran thus. Because only junctional sequences without quality scores were contained in the immunoSEQ output, filtering matching that applied to full-length reads could not be performed. Sequences were annotated with PyIR, a Python wrapper for IgBLAST v1.9, using IMGT germline references to assign V/J genes and CDR3. Reads with weak V/J assignments (E-value above 1e-6), missing CDR3, stop codons, out-of-frame junctions, or ambiguous translated residues were removed. A V3J clonotype was defined by an identical inferred V gene, J gene, and CDR3 amino acid sequence. The percentage overlap between two repertoires was calculated by dividing the number of shared unique clonotypes by the size of the smaller repertoire. Three approaches were used to assess repertoire richness: RTK rarefaction, the Chao1 estimator, and Recon v2.1 estimates of unobserved clonotypes. TCRdb stores this immuneACCESS table with in-frame sequences only. Part of the clones is absent; in the studies checked, under half of the shortfall reflects unresolved V genes, and no reason is known for the rest. The DNA gave D and trimming, while V, J and clone size come from that table. For this sample there are roughly 490,000 clones; approximately 80% appear just once. The top ten clones comprise roughly 13% of the sample.

In regard to this clone: This clone's antigen is unknown. Per-nucleotide qualities are absent, and no much larger clonotype sits a single base away.

Healthy HIV-negative adults with no recently reported acute infections or vaccinations were included as donors. All donors were Caucasian adults living in Nashville, Tennessee, USA. For unsorted samples, 96 million or so PBMCs were counted, and genomic DNA was extracted using the QIAamp DNA Blood Mini kit. After blood collection by leukapheresis, PBMCs were isolated using Ficoll-Histopaque density gradient centrifugation and then cryopreserved in the vapor phase of liquid nitrogen. The rearrangement joined TRBV20-1 to TRBJ1-2; TRBD1 is perhaps the D gene, given 5 matching bases. Input material: PBMCs. The receptor was isolated from a woman in her thirties or forties in good health. Some clones in this sample may be carry-over from other donors' samples. The DNA sequence follows: TGCAGTGCTACAGGGTTGGATGGCTACACCTTC. Its product reads: CSATGLDGYTF.